This TCR beta chain is from a study of cytomegalovirus exposure and HLA in healthy donors. PCR amplification relied on 60 Vbeta primers (plus 13 Jbeta primers). TCRdb's table, derived via immunoSEQ multiplex PCR, lists solely in-frame clones and lacks some. Of around 300,000 clones in the sample, around nine tenths were seen once. Trimming cost V 5 bases and J 3 bases, with 11 bases left between them. Germline lookup yields CDR1 MNHEY and CDR2 SMNVEV (reference sequence). The CDR3 runs 13 residues. The sample was PBMCs. The rearrangement links TRBV27 to TRBJ2-7, with a tentative D call TRBD2 (6 bases). The clonotype was recovered from a woman aged 18 to 35 in good health and CMV-seronegative. The CDR3 DNA reads as TGTGCCAGCAGTGAACCGGGGGTCTACGAGCAGTACTTC. Its protein product is CASSEPGVYEQYF.